This TCR beta chain was recorded in a study of shared clonotypes between healthy human individuals. Across the study: Each donor contributed plates that comprised three CD4 naive, three CD4 memory, two CD8 naive and one CD8 memory.

Authors' data handling: Filtering was not the same, since immunoSEQ gave junction-only sequences without quality scores. TCRdb keeps only in-frame clones here, not all; method: immunoSEQ multiplex PCR. D and trimming come from the DNA, and the V and J calls and clone size come from that table. The sample lists 2 million or so clones; roughly 95% were seen once. The naive CD8 population came from CD45RO-negative cells selected for CCR7, without terminally differentiated effector memory CD45RA+ cells. All donors were Caucasian adults living in Nashville, Tennessee. The receptor comes from a man aged 18 to 29 in good health. Sequenced sample: naive CD8+ T cells sorted from blood.

The CDR3 DNA follows: TGTGCCAGCAGTCCCGGCGTTGGGGGACTTTGGCCCCAGCATTTT. Its protein is CASSPGVGGLWPQHF. The chain joins TRBV28 to TRBJ1-5; D may be TRBD1 (5 bases). Germline-derived CDR1 and CDR2 are MDHEN and SYDVKM. CDR3 length: 15 amino acids. V lost 5 bases and J lost 9, with 20 bases in between.